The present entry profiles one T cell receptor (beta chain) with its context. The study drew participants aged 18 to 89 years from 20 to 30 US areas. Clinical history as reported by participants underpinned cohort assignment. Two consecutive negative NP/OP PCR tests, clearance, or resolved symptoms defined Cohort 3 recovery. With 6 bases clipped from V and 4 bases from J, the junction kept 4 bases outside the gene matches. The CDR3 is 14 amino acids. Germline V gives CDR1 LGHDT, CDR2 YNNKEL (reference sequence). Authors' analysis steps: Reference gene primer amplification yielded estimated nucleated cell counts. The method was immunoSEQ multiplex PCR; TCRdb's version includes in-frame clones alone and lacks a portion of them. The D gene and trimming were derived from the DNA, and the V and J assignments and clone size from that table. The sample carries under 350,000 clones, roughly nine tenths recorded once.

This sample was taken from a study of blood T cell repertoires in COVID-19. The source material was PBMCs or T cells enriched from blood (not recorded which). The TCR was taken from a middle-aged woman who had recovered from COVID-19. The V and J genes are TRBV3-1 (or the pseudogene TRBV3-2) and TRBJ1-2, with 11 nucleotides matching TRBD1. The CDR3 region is CASRGTGGLYGYTF. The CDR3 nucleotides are TGTGCCAGCAGAGGGACAGGGGGACTCTATGGCTACACCTTC.